The 28 T cell receptor beta chains listed next were all sequenced from one sample in a study of cytomegalovirus exposure and HLA in healthy donors. The PCR was carried out with 60 Vbeta primers and 13 Jbeta primers. This table comes from immunoSEQ multiplex PCR, and its TCRdb copy is limited to in-frame clones, with some not included. The sample contains more than 95,000 clones, around three quarters of which appear only once. Source material: PBMCs. These receptors were collected from a man aged 25 to 40 in good health and CMV-seropositive.

The chain has TRBV30 and TRBJ2-1; TRBD1 might be the D (6 bases). Germline-derived CDR1 and CDR2 are GTSNPN and SVGIG (reference sequence). The CDR3 has 15 residues. Trimming took 2 bases from V and 5 from J, leaving 16 bases between them. CDR3 in amino acids: CAWSWGQWTDNEQFF. The CDR3 DNA reads TGTGCCTGGAGTTGGGGGCAGTGGACCGACAATGAGCAGTTCTTC.

The chain couples TRBV11-2 to TRBJ2-4; D may be TRBD2 (6 bases). Trimming removed 2 bases at V and 5 bases at J, with 10 bases between. CDR1 SGHAT and CDR2 FQNNGV come from the germline V gene. The CDR3 loop spans 14 amino acids. The CDR3 nucleotides read TGTGCCAGCAGCTTATACGGGAGCCAAAACATTCAGTACTTC. As protein: CASSLYGSQNIQYF.

This clone was recorded only once. V and J are TRBV4-2 and TRBJ2-7, with 7 nucleotides matching TRBD2. The CDR3 is 18 amino acids. Germline assignment: CDR1 LGHNA and CDR2 YNFKEQ. The trim removed 0 bases at V and 4 bases at J, leaving 15 bases unmatched. The CDR3: CASSQDLGGRALWYEQYF. The CDR3 DNA reads TGTGCCAGCAGCCAAGATTTAGGTGGGAGGGCCCTTTGGTACGAGCAGTACTTC.

The chain joins TRBV4-2 to TRBJ2-7; 8 nucleotides match TRBD2. The V gene's germline CDR1 is LGHNA and CDR2 YNFKEQ. With 3 bases clipped from V and 3 bases from J, the junction kept 10 bases outside the gene matches. This CDR3 is 16 amino acids long. The DNA of the CDR3 is TGTGCCAGCAGCCAGACCAGCGGGAGAGCGATCTACGAGCAGTACTTC. Protein sequence: CASSQTSGRAIYEQYF.

The chain employs TRBV11-3 and TRBJ2-7, with D possibly matching TRBD1 (5 bases). CDR3 length equals 12 residues. The germline V gene encodes CDR1 SGHNT and CDR2 YENEEA. Trimming took off 5 bases at V and 4 bases at J, with 9 bases between the two ends. CDR3: CASSRQNYEQYF. The CDR3 bases are TGTGCCAGCAGCCGACAGAATTACGAGCAGTACTTC.

This chain links TRBV6-5 with TRBJ1-2; tentatively, D is TRBD1 (6 bases). Germline assignment: CDR1 MNHEY and CDR2 SVGAGI. The CDR3 covers 14 residues. V was pared by 0 bases and J by 2 bases, with 7 bases between. The CDR3 sequence is CASSYSGQNYGYTF. The CDR3 bases are TGTGCCAGCAGTTACTCCGGACAGAACTATGGCTACACCTTC.

This clone showed up just a few times. This chain joins TRBV11-2 and TRBJ2-2; a weak D match, TRBD2 (5 bases). The germline V gene has CDR1 SGHAT and CDR2 FQNNGV. The CDR3 extends over 14 amino acids. Trimming stripped 5 bases from V and 8 bases from J, with 15 bases between. CDR3 sequence (DNA): TGTGCCAGCAGCCAAGATGGGGAGATAGGGGAGCTGTTTTTT. It encodes CASSQDGEIGELFF.

V is TRBV6-5 and J is TRBJ2-5; the D is unclear. Trimming removed 6 bases at V and 5 bases at J, with 13 bases between. Germline V gene data show CDR1 as MNHEY and CDR2 as SVGAGI. This CDR3 has 13 residues. CDR3: CASSLIKTETQYF. CDR3 nucleotide sequence: TGTGCCAGCAGCCTAATTAAAACGGAGACCCAGTACTTC.

This clone has just one count. V usage is TRBV5-1 and J usage is TRBJ1-2; 7 bases agree with TRBD1. Germline V gene data show CDR1 as SGHRS and CDR2 as YFSETQ. The CDR3 is 15 amino acids. J gave up 2 bases and V 4 bases, and 8 bases lay outside the gene matches. The CDR3 nucleotides are TGCGCCAGCAGCCAACTGACAGGGACAAACTATGGCTACACCTTC. The encoded protein is CASSQLTGTNYGYTF.

The chain employs TRBV10-3 and TRBJ2-7; the match to TRBD2 covers 12 bases. CDR3 length equals 16 residues. V dropped 7 bases and J dropped 7; count of bases not matched to a gene: 14. Germline V CDR1 and CDR2: ENHRY, SYGVKD. CDR3 amino acids: CAITPSGRVSSEEQYF. The CDR3 bases are TGTGCCATCACCCCTAGCGGGAGGGTCTCCAGTGAAGAGCAGTACTTC.

As concerns this clone: One end of the junction does not line up with germline, which may come from a read error. This chain joins TRBV4-3 and TRBJ2-6; the match to TRBD2 covers 9 bases. The CDR3 covers 16 residues. CDR1 LGHNA and CDR2 YSLEER come from the germline V gene. This chain's CDR3 is CASSTSGGTGANGLTF. The CDR3 DNA is TGCGCCAGCAGCACCAGCGGGGGGACTGGGGCCAACGGCCTGACTTTC.

This chain connects TRBV7-6 to TRBJ2-2, with 8 bases identical to TRBD2. From germline, CDR1 is SGHVS and CDR2 FNYEAQ. The V and J ends lost 4 bases and 4 bases, in that order; junction bases with no gene match: 11. This CDR3 region has 17 residues. CDR3 coding DNA: TGTGCCAGCAGCTCCTTCGCCCGGGGGGGGAGCACCGGGGAGCTGTTTTTT. It yields the protein CASSSFARGGSTGELFF.

The chain combines TRBV6-5 with TRBJ2-7; TRBD1 is a possible D gene (6 bases). CDR3 size: 12 residues. Trimming left V 10 bases short and J 5 bases short, with 15 bases between. Germline loops: CDR1 MNHEY, CDR2 SVGAGI. The CDR3 region has the DNA TGTGCCATCACAGGGCCGAGAAACGAGCAGTACTTC. Encoded protein: CAITGPRNEQYF.

The chain is built from TRBV4-2 and TRBJ2-3; tentative D call: TRBD2 (6 bases). Germline V gene sequence: CDR1 LGHNA, CDR2 YNFKEQ. This CDR3 spans 15 amino acids. V dropped 8 bases and J dropped 5 bases, with 20 bases sitting between them. The CDR3 sequence is CASSQESGRGDTQYF. The CDR3 DNA sequence: TGTGCCAGCTCCCAGGAGAGCGGGCGAGGAGATACGCAGTATTTT.

This sequence joins TRBV6-1 and TRBJ2-7; D may be TRBD1 (6 bases). Between the trimmed V and J ends, which lost 8 bases and 3 bases, there was a span of 14 bases. The CDR3 is made up of 13 amino acids. The germline V gene has CDR1 MNHNS and CDR2 SASEGT. CDR3 bases: TGTGCCAGCGATTTGCAGGGGCACTACGAGCAGTACTTC. Its translation: CASDLQGHYEQYF.

The rearrangement links TRBV9 to TRBJ1-2; D remains ambiguous. Trimming left V 0 bases short and J 4 bases short, with 7 bases between. Germline values: CDR1 SGDLS, CDR2 YYNGEE. This CDR3 has 13 amino acids. CDR3 sequence (DNA): TGTGCCAGCAGCGTAGGCGGTCCCTATGGCTACACCTTC. This codes for CASSVGGPYGYTF.

The gene calls are TRBV10-3 and TRBJ1-5, with 9 bases identical to TRBD1. V trimming: 4 bases; J trimming: 3 bases; junction bases outside the gene matches: 4. Per germline, CDR1 ENHRY and CDR2 SYGVKD. The CDR3 is 15 residues long. CDR3 amino acids: CAISGGQGLNQPQHF. CDR3 DNA sequence: TGTGCCATCAGTGGGGGACAGGGTCTCAATCAGCCCCAGCATTTT.

In its sample, this clone was seen once. CDR3 sequence: CASSSEVGGYTF. The DNA of the CDR3 is TGTGCCAGCAGTTCAGAGGTTGGTGGCTACACCTTC. This sequence joins TRBV6-4 and TRBJ1-2, with D unclear. CDR1 is MRHNA and CDR2 is SNTAGT in the germline V gene. Between the trimmed V and J ends, which lost 5 bases and 7 bases, there was a span of 11 bases. The CDR3 is made up of 12 amino acids.

The rearrangement links TRBV18 to TRBJ2-7, with D possibly TRBD1 on 5 matching bases. CDR1 and CDR2 (germline): KGHSH, LQKENI. Trimming stripped 6 bases from V and 1 base from J, with 16 bases between. This CDR3 comprises 15 residues. Here the CDR3 reads CASSPLDSPSYEQYF. The CDR3 region has the DNA TGTGCCAGCTCTCCCCTCGACAGCCCTTCCTACGAGCAGTACTTC.

Here the CDR3 reads CASSSDRNTEAFF. Written as DNA, the CDR3 is TGTGCCAGCAGCTCGGACAGAAACACTGAAGCTTTCTTT. The chain couples TRBV7-2 to TRBJ1-1; weak D call: TRBD1 (6 bases). This CDR3 has 13 residues. Germline values: CDR1 SGHTA, CDR2 FQGNSA. V lost 4 bases, J lost 2 bases, and 8 bases lay in between. The full variable domain, completed using reference TRBV7-2 and TRBJ1-1, is GAGVSQSPSNKVTEKGKDVELRCDPISGHTALYWYRQSLGQGLEFLIYFQGNSAPDKSGLPSDRFSAERTGGSVSTLTIQRTQQEDSAVYLCASSSDRNTEAFFGQGTRLTVV.

J is TRBJ2-7 and V is TRBV6-1; 7 bases agree with TRBD2. Looked up from germline, CDR1 is MNHNS and CDR2 is SASEGT. CDR3 size: 15 residues. The V gene end was trimmed by 2 bases and the J gene end by 0 bases; junction bases not matched to a gene: 4. The CDR3 coding sequence is TGTGCCAGCAGTGAACGGCTAGCGGACTCCTACGAGCAGTACTTC. Its translation is CASSERLADSYEQYF.

This chain joins TRBV30 and TRBJ2-7, with 8 nucleotides matching TRBD2. The length of the CDR3 is 15 residues. Germline V gene sequence: CDR1 GTSNPN, CDR2 SVGIG (reference sequence). V shed 0 bases, J shed 5 bases, and the junction held 9 bases outside the gene matches. The CDR3 sequence: CAWSVGAGVVNEQYF. CDR3 nucleotide sequence: TGTGCCTGGAGTGTAGGAGCGGGGGTGGTAAACGAGCAGTACTTC.

This clone was found a few times. The chain is built from TRBV9 and TRBJ2-1; 7 nucleotides line up with TRBD2. The length of the CDR3 is 15 residues. Germline lookup yields CDR1 SGDLS and CDR2 YYNGEE. Unmatched junction bases numbered 10, after V lost 2 bases and J lost 8 bases. This CDR3 is CASSVLSNGGDEQFF. CDR3 DNA sequence: TGTGCCAGCAGCGTTCTCTCTAATGGGGGGGATGAGCAGTTCTTC. Complete variable domain (other parts from reference TRBV9 and TRBJ2-1): DSGVTQTPKHLITATGQRVTLRCSPRSGDLSVYWYQQSLDQGLQFLIQYYNGEERAKGNILERFSAQQFPDLHSELNLSSLELGDSALYFCASSVLSNGGDEQFFGPGTRLTVL.

Regarding this clone: The junction does not match germline at one end; this may be a read error. V gene TRBV7-9 combines with J gene TRBJ2-7; D possibly corresponds to TRBD2 (5 bases). CDR1 and CDR2 from the germline V gene are SEHNR and FQNEAQ (reference sequence). The CDR3 spans 16 residues. The CDR3 bases are TGTTCCAGCAGCTTAGCGATGCACAGAAGCTCCTACGAGCAGTACTTC. Protein product: CSSSLAMHRSSYEQYF.

The rearrangement links TRBV5-1 to TRBJ2-5, with 7 positions matching TRBD1. The tail of the sequence fits TRBJ2-7 better, so the J call may be wrong. The CDR3 has 13 residues. Germline assignment: CDR1 SGHRS and CDR2 YFSETQ. The CDR3 loop reads CASSSGQWVEQYF. CDR3 DNA: TGCGCCAGCAGCTCGGGACAGTGGGTCGAGCAGTACTTC.

The V and J genes are TRBV2 and TRBJ2-7; no clear D. CDR1 and CDR2 from the germline V gene are SNHLY and FYNNEI. CDR3 length: 15 amino acids. V lost 0 bases to trimming and J lost 0 bases, with 9 bases between them. The CDR3 nucleotides read TGTGCCAGCAGTGAAGCTCTAGGCTACTCCTACGAGCAGTACTTC. It specifies CASSEALGYSYEQYF.

Only a few counts were recorded for this clone. This chain links TRBV7-6 with TRBJ2-1; 9 positions agree with TRBD2. V shed 4 bases, J shed 14 bases, and the junction held 12 bases outside the gene matches. The germline CDR1 and CDR2 sequences are SGHVS and FNYEAQ. The CDR3 is 14 amino acids. The CDR3 region is CASSSRRAGGPEFF. The CDR3 coding sequence is TGTGCCAGCAGCTCTAGGAGGGCGGGGGGGCCTGAGTTCTTC.

With regard to this clone: A junction end diverges from the germline sequence, so it may reflect a read error. The CDR3 region has the DNA TGTGCCAGCAGCTCGATGGTCTCTGGGGCCAACGGCCTGACTTTC. It is translated as CASSSMVSGANGLTF. The chain recombines TRBV5-6 with TRBJ2-6; possibly TRBD1 for D (5 bases). This CDR3 has 15 residues. Germline V gene lookup returns CDR1 SGHDT and CDR2 YYEEEE.